The T cell receptor (beta chain) under discussion was sequenced for a study of blood T cells in healthy people across ages. On the study more broadly: Using template switching, researchers captured about one barcoded beta molecule for each two T cells. Findings and caveats of the study: It was not known whether donors were CMV positive (a possible confounder of expanded clonotype changes).

Combining a sample-barcoded 5' primer with a J-beta primer mix, a second PCR ran for roughly 7 to 12 cycles. MiXCR, applied by TCRdb to the 5' RACE reads, yields one record per CDR3 protein. In the table there are about 1.6 million distinct CDR3 sequences, 34% of which are singletons. In this sample, this clonotype turned up a few times. Antigen unknown. The origin of this receptor is a woman aged 25 to 39 in good health. The sequenced sample was blood.

DNA for the CDR3: TGTGCCAGCAGCCAAGACCAAACCGAACGGGCCTACGAGCAGTACTTC. Protein: CASSQDQTERAYEQYF. The chain employs TRBV14 and TRBJ2-7; D not resolved. Trimming removed 0 bases at V and 2 bases at J, with 14 bases between. Germline lookup yields CDR1 SGHDN and CDR2 FVKESK. The CDR3 is 16 amino acids.